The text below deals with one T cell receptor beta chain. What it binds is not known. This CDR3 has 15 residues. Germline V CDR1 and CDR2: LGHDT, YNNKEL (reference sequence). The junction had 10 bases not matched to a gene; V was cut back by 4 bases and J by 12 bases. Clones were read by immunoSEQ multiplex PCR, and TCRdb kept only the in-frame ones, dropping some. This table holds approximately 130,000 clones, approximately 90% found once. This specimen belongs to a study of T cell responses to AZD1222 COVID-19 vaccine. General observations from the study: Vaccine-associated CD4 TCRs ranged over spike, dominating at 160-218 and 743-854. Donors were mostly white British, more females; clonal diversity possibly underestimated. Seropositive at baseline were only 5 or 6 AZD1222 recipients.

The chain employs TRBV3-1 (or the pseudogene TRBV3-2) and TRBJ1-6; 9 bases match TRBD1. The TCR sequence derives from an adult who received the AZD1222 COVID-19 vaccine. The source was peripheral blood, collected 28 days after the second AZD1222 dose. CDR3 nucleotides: TGTGCCAGCAGCCCATGGACAGGGGTCGGTGAACCCCTCCACTTT. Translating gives CASSPWTGVGEPLHF.